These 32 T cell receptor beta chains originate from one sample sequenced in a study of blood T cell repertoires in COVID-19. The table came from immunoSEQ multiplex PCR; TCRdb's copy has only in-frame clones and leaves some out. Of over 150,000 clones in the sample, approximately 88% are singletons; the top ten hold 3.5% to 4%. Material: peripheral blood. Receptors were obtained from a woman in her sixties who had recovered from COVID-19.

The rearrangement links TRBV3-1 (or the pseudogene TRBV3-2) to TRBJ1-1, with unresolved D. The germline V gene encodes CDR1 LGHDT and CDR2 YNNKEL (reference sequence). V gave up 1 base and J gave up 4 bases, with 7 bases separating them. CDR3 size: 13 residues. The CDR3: CASSQVGGTEAFF. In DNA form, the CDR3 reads TGTGCCAGCAGCCAAGTCGGCGGCACTGAAGCTTTCTTT.

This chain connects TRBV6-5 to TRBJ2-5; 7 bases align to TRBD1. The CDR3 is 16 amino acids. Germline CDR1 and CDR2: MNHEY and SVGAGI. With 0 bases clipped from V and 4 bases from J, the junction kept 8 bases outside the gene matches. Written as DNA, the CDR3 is TGTGCCAGCAGTTACTCGATTGGGGCAGGGGGAGAGACCCAGTACTTC. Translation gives CASSYSIGAGGETQYF.

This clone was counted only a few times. CDR3 sequence: CASSSGQGMYEQFF. The CDR3 nucleotides read TGTGCCAGCAGTTCCGGACAGGGAATGTATGAGCAGTTCTTC. This chain connects TRBV28 to TRBJ2-1, with TRBD1 identical over 8 bases. This CDR3 is 14 amino acids long. Germline CDR1 and CDR2: MDHEN and SYDVKM. The J segment lost 8 bases and the V segment lost 4 bases, leaving 7 bases of the junction unmatched.

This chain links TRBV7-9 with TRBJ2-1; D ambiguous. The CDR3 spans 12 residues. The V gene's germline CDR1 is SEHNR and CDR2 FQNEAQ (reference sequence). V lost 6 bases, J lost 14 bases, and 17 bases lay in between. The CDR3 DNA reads TGTGCCAGCAGTTCACACACAAACCGTGAGTTCTTC. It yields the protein CASSSHTNREFF.

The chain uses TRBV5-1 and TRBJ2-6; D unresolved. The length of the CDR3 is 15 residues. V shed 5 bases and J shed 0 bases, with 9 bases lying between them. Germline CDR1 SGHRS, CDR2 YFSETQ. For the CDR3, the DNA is TGCGCCAGCAGGATCATCGGCTCTGGGGCCAACGTCCTGACTTTC. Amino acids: CASRIIGSGANVLTF.

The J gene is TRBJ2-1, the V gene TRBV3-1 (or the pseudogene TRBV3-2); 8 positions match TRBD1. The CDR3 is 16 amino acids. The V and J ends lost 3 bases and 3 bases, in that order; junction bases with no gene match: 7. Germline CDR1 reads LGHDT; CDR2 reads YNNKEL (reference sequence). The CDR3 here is CASSQDRDAYYNEQFF. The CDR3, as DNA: TGTGCCAGCAGCCAGGACAGGGATGCCTACTACAATGAGCAGTTCTTC.

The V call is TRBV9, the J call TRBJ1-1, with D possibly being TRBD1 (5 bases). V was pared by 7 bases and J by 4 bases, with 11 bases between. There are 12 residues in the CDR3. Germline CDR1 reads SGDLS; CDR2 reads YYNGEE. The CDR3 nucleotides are TGTGCCAGCGGTCTCCAGGGCACTGAAGCTTTCTTT. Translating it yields CASGLQGTEAFF.

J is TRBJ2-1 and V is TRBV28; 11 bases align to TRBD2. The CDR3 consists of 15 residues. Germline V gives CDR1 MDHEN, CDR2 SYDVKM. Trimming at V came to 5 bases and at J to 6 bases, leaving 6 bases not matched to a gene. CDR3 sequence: CASSAYSGGANEQFF. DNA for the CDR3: TGTGCCAGCAGTGCCTATAGCGGGGGGGCCAATGAGCAGTTCTTC.

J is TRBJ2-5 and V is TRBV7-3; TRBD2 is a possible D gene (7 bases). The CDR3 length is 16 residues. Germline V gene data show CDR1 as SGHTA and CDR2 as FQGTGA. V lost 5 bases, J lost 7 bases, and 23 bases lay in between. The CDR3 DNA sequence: TGTGCCAGCAGCCCTCGGGGGGACAATTCTGTTGGGACCCAGTACTTC. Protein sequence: CASSPRGDNSVGTQYF.

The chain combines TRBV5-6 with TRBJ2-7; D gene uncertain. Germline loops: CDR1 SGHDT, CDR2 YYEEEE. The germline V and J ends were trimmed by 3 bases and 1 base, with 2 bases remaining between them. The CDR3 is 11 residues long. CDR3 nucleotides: TGTGCCAGCAGCTCTTCCTACGAGCAGTACTTC. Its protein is CASSSSYEQYF.

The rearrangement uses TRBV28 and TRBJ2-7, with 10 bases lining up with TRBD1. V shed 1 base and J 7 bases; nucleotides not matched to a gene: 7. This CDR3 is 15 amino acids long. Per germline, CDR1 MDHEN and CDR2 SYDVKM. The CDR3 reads CASSLSGTGVGEQYF. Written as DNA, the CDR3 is TGTGCCAGCAGTTTATCCGGGACAGGGGTAGGAGAGCAGTACTTC.

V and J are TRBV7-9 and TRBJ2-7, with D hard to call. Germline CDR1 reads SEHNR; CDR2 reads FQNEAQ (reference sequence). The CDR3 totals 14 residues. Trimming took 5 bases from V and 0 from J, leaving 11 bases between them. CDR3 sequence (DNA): TGTGCCAGCAGCCTGCAGATGGCCTCCTACGAGCAGTACTTC. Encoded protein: CASSLQMASYEQYF.

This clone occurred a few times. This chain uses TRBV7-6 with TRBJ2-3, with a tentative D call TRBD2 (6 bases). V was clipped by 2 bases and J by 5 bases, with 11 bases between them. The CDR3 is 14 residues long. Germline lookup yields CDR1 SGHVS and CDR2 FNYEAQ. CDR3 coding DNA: TGTGCCAGCAGCTTAAGTGGGGGGAGAGATACGCAGTATTTT. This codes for CASSLSGGRDTQYF. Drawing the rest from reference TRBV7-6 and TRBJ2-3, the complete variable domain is GAGVSQSPRYKVTKRGQDVALRCDPISGHVSLYWYRQALGQGPEFLTYFNYEAQQDKSGLPNDRFSAERPEGSISTLTIQRTEQRDSAMYRCASSLSGGRDTQYFGPGTRLTVL.

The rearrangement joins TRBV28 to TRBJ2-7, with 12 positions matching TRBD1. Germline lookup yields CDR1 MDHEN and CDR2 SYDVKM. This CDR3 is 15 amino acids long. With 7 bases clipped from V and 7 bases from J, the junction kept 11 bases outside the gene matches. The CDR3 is CASTVPGQGANEQYF. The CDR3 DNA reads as TGTGCCAGCACTGTTCCGGGACAGGGGGCTAATGAGCAGTACTTC.

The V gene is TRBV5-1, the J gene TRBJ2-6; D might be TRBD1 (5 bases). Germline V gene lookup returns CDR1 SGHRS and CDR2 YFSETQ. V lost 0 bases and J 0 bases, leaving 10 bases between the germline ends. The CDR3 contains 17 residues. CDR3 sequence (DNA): TGCGCCAGCAGCTTGGCCCCAGGGAACTCTGGGGCCAACGTCCTGACTTTC. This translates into CASSLAPGNSGANVLTF.

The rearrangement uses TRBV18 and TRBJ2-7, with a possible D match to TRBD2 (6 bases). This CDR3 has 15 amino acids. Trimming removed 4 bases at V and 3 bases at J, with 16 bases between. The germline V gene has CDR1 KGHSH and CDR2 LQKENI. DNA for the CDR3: TGTGCCAGCTCACTCGCGTGGGGGGTGTTCTACGAGCAGTACTTC. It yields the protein CASSLAWGVFYEQYF.

Here the CDR3 reads CASSLQSGADTGELFF. The CDR3 nucleotides are TGTGCCAGCAGTTTACAGTCAGGGGCCGACACCGGGGAGCTGTTTTTT. The rearrangement links TRBV28 to TRBJ2-2; D is perhaps TRBD1 (6 bases). Germline V gives CDR1 MDHEN, CDR2 SYDVKM. V gave up 2 bases and J gave up 3 bases, with 13 bases separating them. The CDR3 is made up of 16 amino acids.

CDR3 sequence reads: CSVSYGQENSPLHF. CDR3 DNA sequence: TGCAGCGTAAGCTATGGACAGGAAAATTCACCCCTCCACTTT. The V and J genes are TRBV29-1 and TRBJ1-6, with 7 bases fitting TRBD1. The CDR3 loop spans 14 amino acids. V was pared by 6 bases and J by 7 bases, with 9 bases of the junction left unmatched. CDR1 is SQVTM and CDR2 is ANQGSEA in the germline V gene.

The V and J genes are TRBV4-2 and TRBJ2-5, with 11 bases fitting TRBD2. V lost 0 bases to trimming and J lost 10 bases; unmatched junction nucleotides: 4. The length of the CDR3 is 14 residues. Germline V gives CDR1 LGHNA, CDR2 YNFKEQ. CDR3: CASSQDLAGGFQYF. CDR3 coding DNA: TGTGCCAGCAGCCAAGATCTAGCGGGGGGTTTCCAGTACTTC.

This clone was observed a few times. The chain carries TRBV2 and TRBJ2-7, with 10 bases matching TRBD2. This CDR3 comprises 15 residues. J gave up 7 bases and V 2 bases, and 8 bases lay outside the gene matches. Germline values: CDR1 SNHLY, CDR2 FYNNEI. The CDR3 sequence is CASSERSGGAGEQYF. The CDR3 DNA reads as TGTGCCAGCAGTGAACGAAGCGGGGGGGCCGGGGAGCAGTACTTC.

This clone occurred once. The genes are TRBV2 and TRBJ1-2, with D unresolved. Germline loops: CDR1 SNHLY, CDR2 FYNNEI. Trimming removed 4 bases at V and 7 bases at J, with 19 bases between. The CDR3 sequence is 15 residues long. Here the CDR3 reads CASSVQGLGIIGYTF. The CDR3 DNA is TGTGCCAGCAGTGTTCAAGGACTGGGAATCATTGGCTACACCTTC.

This chain's CDR3 is CASSAGTAYNEQFF. As DNA, the CDR3 is TGTGCCAGCAGTGCCGGGACTGCCTACAATGAGCAGTTCTTC. The chain couples TRBV3-1 (or the pseudogene TRBV3-2) to TRBJ2-1, with D possibly being TRBD2 (6 bases). The CDR3 is 14 residues long. Looked up from germline, CDR1 is LGHDT and CDR2 is YNNKEL (reference sequence). The V end was cut by 6 bases, the J end by 2 bases, with 11 bases between.

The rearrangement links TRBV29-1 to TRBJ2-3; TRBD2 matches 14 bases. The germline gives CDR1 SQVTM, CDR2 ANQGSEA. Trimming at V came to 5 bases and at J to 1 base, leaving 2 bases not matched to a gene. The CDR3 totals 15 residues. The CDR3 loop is CSVRGLAGGTDTQYF. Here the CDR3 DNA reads TGCAGCGTTAGGGGACTAGCGGGGGGCACAGATACGCAGTATTTT.

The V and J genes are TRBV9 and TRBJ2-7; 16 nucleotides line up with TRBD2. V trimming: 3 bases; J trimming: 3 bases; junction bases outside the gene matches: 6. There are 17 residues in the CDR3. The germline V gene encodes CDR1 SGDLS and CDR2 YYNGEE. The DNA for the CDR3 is TGTGCCAGCAGCGAGGGGACTAGCGGGGGGGCCAGCTACGAGCAGTACTTC. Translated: CASSEGTSGGASYEQYF.

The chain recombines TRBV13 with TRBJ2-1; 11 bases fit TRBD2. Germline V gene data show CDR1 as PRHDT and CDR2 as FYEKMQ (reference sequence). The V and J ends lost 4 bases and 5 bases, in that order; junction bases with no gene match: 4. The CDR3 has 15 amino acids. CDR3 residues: CASSSGLAGDNEQFF. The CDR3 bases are TGTGCCAGCAGCTCCGGACTAGCGGGCGACAATGAGCAGTTCTTC.

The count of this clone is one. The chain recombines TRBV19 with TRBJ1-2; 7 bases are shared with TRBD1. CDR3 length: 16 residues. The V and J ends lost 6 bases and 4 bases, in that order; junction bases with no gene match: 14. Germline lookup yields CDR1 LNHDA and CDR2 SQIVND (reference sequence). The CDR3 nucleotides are TGTGCCAGTAGCAACCCCTGGACAGGATTGGTCTATGGCTACACCTTC. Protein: CASSNPWTGLVYGYTF. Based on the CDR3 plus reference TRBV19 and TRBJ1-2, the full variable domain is DGGITQSPKYLFRKEGQNVTLSCEQNLNHDAMYWYRQDPGQGLRLIYYSQIVNDFQKGDIAEGYSVSREKKESFPLTVTSAQKNPTAFYLCASSNPWTGLVYGYTFGSGTRLTVV.

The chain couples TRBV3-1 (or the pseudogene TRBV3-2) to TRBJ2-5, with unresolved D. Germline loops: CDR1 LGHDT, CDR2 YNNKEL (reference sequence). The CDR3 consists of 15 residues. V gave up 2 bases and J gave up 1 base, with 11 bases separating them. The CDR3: CASSQLPFSQETQYF. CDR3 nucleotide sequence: TGTGCCAGCAGCCAACTACCCTTTAGCCAAGAGACCCAGTACTTC.

The CDR3 nucleotides read TGTGCCACCAGCAGGGACAGGGGTTTGTTCAACGCTTTCTTT. It codes for CATSRDRGLFNAFF. This chain uses TRBV15 with TRBJ1-1, with 9 bases identical to TRBD1. The germline gives CDR1 LNHNV, CDR2 YYDKDF (reference sequence). Trimming removed 3 bases from V and 11 bases from J; junction bases left unmatched: 10. There are 14 residues in the CDR3.

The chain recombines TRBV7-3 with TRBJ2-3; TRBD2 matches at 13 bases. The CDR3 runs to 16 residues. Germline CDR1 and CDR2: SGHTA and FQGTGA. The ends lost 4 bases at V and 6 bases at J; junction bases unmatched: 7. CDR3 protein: CASSSGLAGVSDTQYF. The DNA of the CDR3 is TGTGCCAGCAGCTCCGGACTAGCGGGGGTCTCGGATACGCAGTATTTT.

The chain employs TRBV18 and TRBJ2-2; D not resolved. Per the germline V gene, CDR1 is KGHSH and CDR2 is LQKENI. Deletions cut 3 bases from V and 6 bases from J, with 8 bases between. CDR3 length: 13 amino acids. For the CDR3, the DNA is TGTGCCAGCTCACCTAACACGTCCGGGGAGCTGTTTTTT. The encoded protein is CASSPNTSGELFF.

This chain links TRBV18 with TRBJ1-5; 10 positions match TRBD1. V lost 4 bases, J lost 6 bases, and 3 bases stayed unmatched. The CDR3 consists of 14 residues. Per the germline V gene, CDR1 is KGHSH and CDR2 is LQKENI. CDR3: CASSLGTGVQPQHF. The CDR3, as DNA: TGTGCCAGCTCACTTGGGACAGGGGTTCAGCCCCAGCATTTT.

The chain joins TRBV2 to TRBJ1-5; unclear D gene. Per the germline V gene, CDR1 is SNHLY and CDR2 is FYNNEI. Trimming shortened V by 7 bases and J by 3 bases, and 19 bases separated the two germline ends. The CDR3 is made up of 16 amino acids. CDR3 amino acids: CASTELVGIFNQPQHF. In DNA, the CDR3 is TGTGCCAGCACCGAACTCGTCGGGATTTTCAATCAGCCCCAGCATTTT.